Here is one TCR beta chain with its context. Germline V gene sequence: CDR1 MNHEY, CDR2 SMNVEV (reference sequence). The CDR3 is 12 amino acids. Only in-frame clones appear in the TCRdb table, and some are missing; sequencing was by immunoSEQ multiplex PCR. The data contain approximately 300,000 clones, around four fifths of them singletons. The data were taken from a study of Ad26.COV2.S vaccination and SARS-CoV-2 variants. As for treatment: around 19 received Ad26.COV2.S at low or high dose, single or two shots; five or six received placebo; per-sample allocation not given. Samples were taken on day 63 after the first vaccine or placebo injection.

The sequence was obtained from a person between 18 and 65 years old who received the Ad26.COV2.S COVID-19 vaccine or a placebo. The chain uses TRBV27 and TRBJ1-5, with 8 bases that match TRBD1. This sample comprised peripheral blood, obtained in a trial of Ad26.COV2.S vaccine versus placebo. This chain's CDR3 is CGAGTGFRSQHF. The CDR3 DNA reads TGTGGGGCCGGGACAGGTTTTAGGTCCCAGCATTTT.